The next 18 T cell receptor beta chains were all read from a single sample in a study of early T cells in non-severe SARS-CoV-2 infection. TCRdb re-analysed the 5' RACE reads in MiXCR, keeping a single row per CDR3 protein. Of tens of thousands of distinct CDR3 sequences listed, around 7% are singletons. The sample consisted of whole blood. The receptors were sampled from an adult who was a healthcare worker with PCR-confirmed SARS-CoV-2 infection or an uninfected control (not recorded which).

This clonotype was observed a few times. The chain recombines TRBV24-1 with TRBJ2-3; 11 bases map to TRBD2. This CDR3 is 16 amino acids long. Trimming at V came to 2 bases and at J to 0 bases, leaving 0 bases not matched to a gene. Germline CDR1 reads KGHDR; CDR2 reads SFDVKD. CDR3 residues: CATSDWTSGSTDTQYF. In DNA, the CDR3 is TGTGCCACCAGTGATTGGACTAGCGGGAGCACAGATACGCAGTATTTT.

V is TRBV11-2 and J is TRBJ2-4; D ambiguous. Trimming pared 6 bases from V and 0 bases from J, leaving 6 bases between. This CDR3 is 13 amino acids long. Looked up from germline, CDR1 is SGHAT and CDR2 is FQNNGV. In nucleotides, the CDR3 is TGTGCCAGCAGACCTCTAGCCAAAAACATTCAGTACTTC. It specifies CASRPLAKNIQYF.

This clonotype was counted ten times or more. The chain is built from TRBV30 and TRBJ1-2; D may be TRBD1 (5 bases). Looked up from germline, CDR1 is GTSNPN and CDR2 is SVGIG (reference sequence). V was clipped by 4 bases and J by 8 bases, with 17 bases between them. There are 13 residues in the CDR3. The CDR3, as DNA: TGTGCCTGGACAGCATACGGGACCGGGGGCTACACCTTC. This gives the protein CAWTAYGTGGYTF.

The CDR3 reads CSARPAGAALNTEAFF. The DNA of the CDR3 is TGCAGTGCTCGCCCCGCGGGGGCAGCCTTGAACACTGAAGCTTTCTTT. V and J are TRBV20-1 and TRBJ1-1; D is perhaps TRBD1 (6 bases). V shed 5 bases and J shed 0 bases, with 19 bases lying between them. Germline V gives CDR1 DFQATT, CDR2 SNEGSKA (reference sequence). The CDR3 runs 16 residues.

This clonotype was found many times. The chain couples TRBV9 to TRBJ1-1; the D is unclear. Trimming removed 2 bases from V and 1 base from J, with 9 bases in between. Germline CDR1 is SGDLS and CDR2 is YYNGEE. The CDR3 is made up of 14 amino acids. CDR3 nucleotides: TGTGCCAGCAGCGTCGGGATATGGAACACTGAAGCTTTCTTT. It codes for CASSVGIWNTEAFF.

The chain joins TRBV20-1 to TRBJ2-2; 8 bases map to TRBD2. This CDR3 comprises 16 residues. V lost 0 bases to trimming and J lost 1 base; unmatched junction nucleotides: 4. Germline V CDR1 and CDR2: DFQATT, SNEGSKA (reference sequence). CDR3 nucleotide sequence: TGCAGTGCTAGAGACAGGGCGGGAGGGAACACCGGGGAGCTGTTTTTT. Amino acid sequence: CSARDRAGGNTGELFF.

This clonotype was detected many times. The V call is TRBV4-2, the J call TRBJ2-2; 10 bases agree with TRBD2. Germline values: CDR1 LGHNA, CDR2 YNFKEQ. Trimming took 2 bases from V and 5 from J; bases not matched to a gene: 2. This CDR3 is 15 amino acids long. CDR3 protein: CASSQPGLATGELFF. DNA for the CDR3: TGTGCCAGCAGCCAACCGGGACTAGCGACCGGGGAGCTGTTTTTT.

This clonotype has ten or more counts. The chain has TRBV20-1 and TRBJ2-4, with D unclear. Germline V gives CDR1 DFQATT, CDR2 SNEGSKA (reference sequence). Trimming shortened V by 5 bases and J by 1 base, and 18 bases separated the two germline ends. The CDR3 covers 16 residues. The CDR3 sequence is CSARRSVDAAKNIQYF. The CDR3 nucleotides are TGCAGTGCTCGACGTTCAGTTGATGCGGCCAAAAACATTCAGTACTTC.

This clonotype was recorded at least ten times. The gene calls are TRBV27 and TRBJ1-2, with D possibly matching TRBD1 (5 bases). Trimming took 2 bases from V and 2 from J, leaving 9 bases between them. There are 14 residues in the CDR3. Germline CDR1 is MNHEY and CDR2 is SMNVEV (reference sequence). The CDR3 region is CASSLRGRNYGYTF. The CDR3 coding sequence is TGTGCCAGCAGTTTACGGGGCAGAAACTATGGCTACACCTTC.

This clonotype was counted at least ten times. The rearrangement uses TRBV7-9 and TRBJ1-5; TRBD1 matches at 7 bases. Trimming cost V 3 bases and J 7 bases; bases outside gene matches: 12. The CDR3 sequence is 16 residues long. Germline loops: CDR1 SEHNR, CDR2 FQNEAQ (reference sequence). The CDR3 region is CASSLWTGTAEQPQHF. The CDR3 region has the DNA TGTGCCAGCAGCTTGTGGACAGGAACGGCAGAGCAGCCCCAGCATTTT.

This clonotype showed up many times. The CDR3 region has the DNA TGTGCCAGCAGCGTAAACGGACAGTCCTACGAGCAGTACTTC. It translates to CASSVNGQSYEQYF. This sequence joins TRBV5-6 and TRBJ2-7; a possible D gene is TRBD1 (6 bases). The CDR3 has 14 amino acids. Germline loops: CDR1 SGHDT, CDR2 YYEEEE. Trimming removed 4 bases at V and 1 base at J, with 12 bases between.

The sample holds many counts of this clonotype. This chain uses TRBV20-1 with TRBJ2-7; possible D gene TRBD1, 5 bases. The ends were cut back, 8 bases at V and 4 bases at J, with 12 bases in the middle. The CDR3 sequence is 11 residues long. The V gene's germline CDR1 is DFQATT and CDR2 SNEGSKA (reference sequence). CDR3 in amino acids: CSQLGLYEQYF. CDR3 nucleotide sequence: TGCAGTCAACTGGGGCTTTACGAGCAGTACTTC.

The V gene is TRBV7-9, the J gene TRBJ2-3; D possibly corresponds to TRBD1 (6 bases). CDR1 and CDR2 from the germline V gene are SEHNR and FQNEAQ (reference sequence). The CDR3 runs to 15 residues. Trimming removed 5 bases from V and 6 bases from J, with 18 bases in between. The CDR3 spells CASSDAGRGMDTQYF. The CDR3 bases are TGTGCCAGCAGCGACGCTGGCAGGGGAATGGATACGCAGTATTTT.

This clonotype was found many times. This chain links TRBV9 with TRBJ2-1; TRBD2 matches 11 bases. Germline trimming cut 0 bases from V and 7 bases from J; bases unmatched to any gene: 3. CDR3 length: 15 amino acids. Germline CDR1 and CDR2: SGDLS and YYNGEE. The CDR3 here is CASSVGASGRNEQFF. Written as DNA, the CDR3 is TGTGCCAGCAGCGTAGGGGCTAGCGGGAGGAATGAGCAGTTCTTC.

There are many counts of this clonotype. The chain is built from TRBV4-2 and TRBJ2-7; D call uncertain. Per germline, CDR1 LGHNA and CDR2 YNFKEQ. V lost 0 bases and J lost 2, with 5 bases in between. CDR3 length: 13 residues. In DNA form, the CDR3 reads TGTGCCAGCAGCCAAGATGGGACCTACGAGCAGTACTTC. Its translation: CASSQDGTYEQYF.

This clonotype has only a few counts. This chain connects TRBV28 to TRBJ2-2, with TRBD1 as a possible D gene (6 bases). CDR3 length: 16 residues. The V gene's germline CDR1 is MDHEN and CDR2 SYDVKM. The V end was cut by 6 bases, the J end by 0 bases, with 14 bases between. The CDR3 nucleotides are TGTGCCAGCAGCTATCGGACAGATTCGAACACCGGGGAGCTGTTTTTT. It specifies CASSYRTDSNTGELFF.

Many counts were recorded for this clonotype. The chain combines TRBV18 with TRBJ2-2; a weak D match, TRBD2 (5 bases). CDR3 size: 17 residues. Germline V gene data show CDR1 as KGHSH and CDR2 as LQKENI. V dropped 2 bases and J dropped 0 bases, with 13 bases sitting between them. The DNA for the CDR3 is TGTGCCAGCTCACCATTGTCTGGACTCTCGAACACCGGGGAGCTGTTTTTT. Protein sequence: CASSPLSGLSNTGELFF.

This clonotype was detected many times. This chain connects TRBV10-1 to TRBJ2-1; 10 bases agree with TRBD2. This CDR3 is built from 15 residues. J lost 3 bases, V lost 4 bases, and 3 bases had no gene match. CDR1 is WNHNN, CDR2 SYGVQD, per germline (reference sequence). The CDR3 nucleotides read TGCGCCAGCAGTGGGACTAGCGGACTCTACAATGAGCAGTTCTTC. This sequence encodes CASSGTSGLYNEQFF.